This T cell receptor beta chain was identified during a study of T cell changes during pregnancy in multiple sclerosis. Germline-derived CDR1 and CDR2 are SGHAT and FQNNGV. This CDR3 region has 12 residues. The V gene lost 1 base and the J gene lost 2 bases, with 3 bases spanning the gap. The repertoire was sequenced with immunoSEQ multiplex PCR; TCRdb's copy has only in-frame clones and lacks some. The table lists some 16,000 clones, roughly 83% of them singletons. The TCR sequence derives from a female donor in good health, enrolled as a control in a pregnancy study. This chain uses TRBV11-2 with TRBJ2-7; D call uncertain. The sample in question was CD8+ T cells from peripheral blood mononuclear cells, obtained after pregnancy. The CDR3 region has the DNA TGTGCCAGCAGCTTAGCGGCCTACGAGCAGTACTTC. Its translation: CASSLAAYEQYF. Full variable domain (missing parts from reference TRBV11-2 and TRBJ2-7): EAGVAQSPRYKIIEKRQSVAFWCNPISGHATLYWYQQILGQGPKLLIQFQNNGVVDDSQLPKDRFSAERLKGVDSTLKIQPAKLEDSAVYLCASSLAAYEQYFGPGTRLTVT.